Listed below are T cell receptor beta chains from one sample, sequenced in a study of blood T cells in healthy people across ages. TCRdb independently ran MiXCR on the 5' RACE reads; one entry per CDR3 protein. The table shows hundreds of thousands of distinct CDR3 sequences, with 49% occurring only once. Sequencing was performed on blood. These receptors were obtained from a woman aged 55-70 years in good health. Both conserved end residues are part of each CDR3. Fields, in order: D gene, V gene, clone size, CDR3 length, J gene, CDR3 DNA, CDR3 protein. A D gene is named only where the DNA matches it firmly. Size tells how often a clone was seen (once, few, many) or the class of an expanded clone, and some rows leave it out.

TRBD1	TRBV7-9	few	13	TRBJ2-5	TGTGCCAGCCGGAGACAGGGCCAAGAGACCCAGTACTTC	CASRRQGQETQYF
TRBD1	TRBV20-1	NA	14	TRBJ1-2	TGCAGTGCCCTAGGACAGGGGGCGCCCCGTGGCTACACCTTC	CSALGQGAPRGYTF
TRBD1	TRBV10-3	NA	19	TRBJ2-7	TGTGCCATCAGCGCGGGCCCGGGACAGGGTGGTTCCAGCTCCTACGAGCAGTACTTC	CAISAGPGQGGSSSYEQYF
TRBD1	TRBV13	NA	14	TRBJ2-7	TGTGCCAGCAGCTTTTTAGGACAGGGGCGCGAGCAGTACTTC	CASSFLGQGREQYF
TRBD1	TRBV7-6	NA	16	TRBJ2-5	TGTGCCAGCAGCCCGATGACAGGGGCAGGAGTAGAGACCCAGTACTTC	CASSPMTGAGVETQYF
TRBD2	TRBV27	few	19	TRBJ2-7	TGTGCCAGCAGTAGCCCGGGACTAGCGGGAGGGTTGTCCTACAATGAGCAGTACTTC	CASSSPGLAGGLSYNEQYF
TRBD2	TRBV20-1	NA	14	TRBJ2-3	TGCAGTGCTACGGGAGGGGGTGGATTTGGTACGCAGTATTTT	CSATGGGGFGTQYF
TRBD2	TRBV7-2	many	13	TRBJ2-7	TGTGCCAGCAGCCGGAGCGGGGACTACGAGCAGTACTTC	CASSRSGDYEQYF
NA	TRBV6-5	few	13	TRBJ1-2	TGTGCCAGCAGTTACTCGGCCAGTAATGGCTACACCTTC	CASSYSASNGYTF
NA	TRBV10-3	NA	17	TRBJ1-1	TGTGCCATCAGTGGAGGGGGGATAGGCGACCTTAACACTGAAGCTTTCTTT	CAISGGGIGDLNTEAFF
NA	TRBV3-1	few	12	TRBJ2-1	TGTGCCAGCAGCGCCCGACTGTCAGAGCAGTTCTTC	CASSARLSEQFF
NA	TRBV6-6	NA	13	TRBJ2-7	TGTGCCAGCAGTTTCACCTACGGGGGTGAGCAGTACTTC	CASSFTYGGEQYF
TRBD2	TRBV20-1	NA	13	TRBJ2-3	TGCAGTGCTTCTCTTTCGGGAGGAAATACGCAGTATTTT	CSASLSGGNTQYF
NA	TRBV28	few	14	TRBJ1-2	TGTGCCAGCAGACTTCAGGGCTCATTTTATGGCTACACCTTC	CASRLQGSFYGYTF
NA	TRBV12-5	few	16	TRBJ2-7	TGTGCTAGTGGTTTGGTGATGGCAGGGCTAAGGAACGAGCAGTACTTC	CASGLVMAGLRNEQYF
NA	TRBV18	NA	14	TRBJ2-5	TGTGCCAGCTCAAGCCGAGGGGGGCAAGAGACCCAGTACTTC	CASSSRGGQETQYF
NA	TRBV7-2	NA	15	TRBJ2-7	TGTGCCAGCAGCCCTCGACAGGACCCGAGATACGAGCAGTACTTC	CASSPRQDPRYEQYF